This T cell receptor beta chain was found in a study of cytomegalovirus exposure and HLA in healthy donors listed by TCRdb under 2017. As for the study more broadly: In an earlier analysis of 450 to 750 of the donors, 250 to 300 Gb of sequence data and some 120 million unique TCR beta sequences from 150 million to 200 million T cells were reported. HLA typing included class I and class II loci at four-digit resolution. On average, 235,054 unique TCR beta nucleotide sequences were sequenced per donor among fewer than 500 genotyped donors of the cohort, with roughly 19% of those sequences being non-productive. Donor age, sex, ethnicity and CMV serostatus were compiled together with the repertoire data. To predict cytomegalovirus infection status, the study combined high-throughput TCR immunosequencing, statistical association of individual TCRs with disease status, and machine learning. The study profiled the T cell repertoires of fewer than 850 subjects by immunosequencing and related them to cytomegalovirus serostatus. A later analysis re-examined previously published TCR beta repertoires from just over 650 donors and added high-resolution HLA genotyping to investigate patterns of TCR occurrence. Typing coverage varied by locus: roughly 620-640 donors for A, B, C, DRB1 and DQB1; approximately 520 for DQA1; more than 600 for DPA1; approximately 450 for DPB1. Rather than using new phenotypic data, the later analysis identified candidate immune exposures from TCR beta sequences and from how often those sequences occurred across donors. Five DR-DQ haplotypes were treated as single units for association and clustering because of strong linkage in the cohort. Among the roughly 410 genotyped donors, about 83% belonged to the genetic ancestry cluster associated with self-reported Caucasian donors. In a later genetic analysis, genome-wide SNP genotypes for about 65% of the roughly 700 donors were used, and that subset was treated as a discovery cohort. In addition to the first cohort of approximately 670 subjects, a separate validation cohort of approximately 110 different subjects was used. An early release that covered roughly 600 HLA-typed donors contained approximately 290 gigabases of sequencing data and some 87 million unique TCR sequences. All discovery cohort repertoires had been generated on a single sequencing platform. The aim of the study was to test whether cataloging public T cell receptors could identify signatures of past pathogen exposure. An earlier analysis of around 580 of the donors used high-throughput TCR beta sequencing to judge whether each TCR beta V gene segment behaved as functional or pseudogenic. Findings and caveats that apply to the study as a whole: Broadly in line with IMGT annotations, most TCR beta V segments showed up in productive rearrangements about 90% or about 30% of the time in an earlier analysis of under 700 of the donors. Compared with equally common non-associated chains, HLA-associated TCR beta chains in a later analysis were more clonally expanded and had lower generation probabilities. Most CMV-associated TCR beta chains appeared to be HLA-restricted in a later analysis, and the HLA associations seemed to be driven largely by CMV exposure. Around 16 rarely observed V segments, including chromosome 9 orphons, were excluded from the earlier analysis of some 590 of the donors because counts were too low. CMV serostatus was the only immune exposure information available for the cohort. In a later analysis, the rate of TCR association differed among HLA loci, with DRB1 alleles having the most associated TCRs and HLA-C alleles having the fewest. When HLA alleles, especially DR and DQ, strongly co-occurred, attributing TCR associations to individual alleles was difficult. According to a later genetic analysis, donors in an Asian-associated ancestry cluster had fewer N-insertions in productive TCRs than the roughly 700-donor mean. In a later analysis, some 18,000 TCR beta sequences were associated with specific HLA alleles at a false discovery rate of 0.05. A further reported finding was that TCR beta sequences accurately predicted the HLA-A and HLA-B alleles for most subjects in the first cohort. HLA typing was unavailable for some donors at each locus, so association tests used only the typed subset. Three of the identified cytomegalovirus-associated TCR beta chains were confirmed in vitro to be specific for cytomegalovirus antigens. While some public TCRs were present in many individuals, most TCR sequences turned up only very rarely across donors. A total of fewer than 200 TCR beta chains were listed by the study as associated with cytomegalovirus. The authors suggested that the approach could potentially be extended to other disease states and immunological phenotypes. The presence/absence analyses assumed that sequencing depth was roughly uniform across donors, and that assumption may not be true. V-gene and J-gene trimming of TCR beta chains was associated with a missense DCLRE1C variant in a later genetic analysis, and the association was replicated in an independent cohort. Correlated functional status among segregating V segments might reflect linkage disequilibrium, but an unknown experimental factor could not be ruled out. This cohort had only TCR beta chains sequenced, and the lack of alpha or paired-chain data limited which features could be detected. The 87-base-pair reads could not distinguish some IMGT-functional V segments, including TRBV6-2 and TRBV6-3, so those segments were excluded. A group of highly shared sequence variants was considered likely to be a technical artifact of the sequencing pipeline. Cytomegalovirus status was reported to be diagnosed by the classifier with high specificity and sensitivity in both the original and validation cohorts. In a later analysis, several top co-occurrence clusters were reported to appear linked to parvovirus B19, influenza, CMV and Epstein-Barr virus.

The library came from the immunoSEQ multiplex PCR assay. The multiplex PCR relied on a mix of 60 forward primers for TCR Vbeta segments and 13 reverse primers for TCR Jbeta segments. Amplification of the CDR3 region of rearranged TCR beta genes was performed with a multiplex PCR assay on genomic DNA. The Illumina HiSeq System was used to sequence the amplified TCR beta libraries as 87-base-pair reads. The paper's data handling went like this. Across the 700 or so repertoires, a later analysis counted around 80 million unique TCR beta chains, 9.5 million to 12 million of which were shared by at least two donors. A nearest-neighbor algorithm error-corrected the raw reads and collapsed the reads into unique sequences, merging closely related sequences to remove PCR and sequencing errors. CDR3 sequences were aligned to IMGT reference sequences to assign V, D and J gene segments. For a sequence to be retained, at least a six-nucleotide match to both a V gene segment and a J gene segment was required. Rearrangements were classified as productive when the CDR3 lacked stop codons and remained in frame with V and J, and all other rearrangements were classified as non-productive. Following IMGT convention, CDR3 was defined as the stretch from the second conserved V-encoded cysteine up to the conserved J-encoded phenylalanine. In an earlier analysis of more than 550 of the donors, sequences lacking an unambiguous match to a single V gene segment were excluded. An earlier analysis of 500 to 700 of the donors classified V segments as functional when productive rearrangements were above 56.7% and as segregating when the standard deviation between donors was above 5%. A statistical classification framework was built to diagnose cytomegalovirus status from the catalog of TCR beta chain sequences. A later analysis assigned V and J genes by comparing TCR nucleotide sequences with IMGT/GENE-DB human TR gene sequences. In a later analysis, CDR3 sequences and most-parsimonious VDJ recombination scenarios were assigned using the TCRdist pipeline. In a later analysis, each TCR beta chain was defined by its CDR3 amino acid sequence together with its V-gene family, and reads without a unique V-gene family were excluded. A later analysis removed 550 to 650 highly shared, low-generation-probability nucleotide sequences to deal with suspected cross-contamination and a sequencing artifact. In a later analysis, a clonal expansion index for each public chain was calculated from normalized within-repertoire ranks of inferred template counts. Generation probabilities in a later analysis came from a VDJ recombination model fitted to out-of-frame rearrangements, and those results were checked against IGoR. In a later analysis, hypergeometric tests were used to score TCR-TCR, TCR-HLA and TCR-CMV co-occurrence, with a repertoire-size bias correction applied to TCR pairs. A later analysis estimated false discovery rates by permuting HLA or CMV assignments 20 times. A later analysis grouped co-occurring TCRs with DBSCAN, adding TCRdist sequence similarity when clustering within HLA-allele-positive subsets. Repertoires with fewer than 30,000 or more than 120,000 public chains, plus five repertoires with anomalous nucleotide sharing, were excluded from co-occurrence clustering. The clones in this table, taken by TCRdb from immuneACCESS, are in-frame only. Not every clone is retained; where verified, under half of the shortfall comes from an unresolved V gene, and the cause of the rest is unknown. V, J and clone size are taken as reported in that table, and D and trimming were inferred from the DNA itself. The sample contains about 110,000 clones, around 85% of them found a single time. Approximately 5.6% of the sample lies in the top ten.

The cohort was made up of several hundred healthy bone marrow donors. At the time of sampling, all cohort members were nominally healthy, though unrecorded immune exposures were likely present. The donor tested CMV seropositive, placing the donor among the 289 seropositive members of the cohort. Every donor gave a peripheral blood sample, and the peripheral blood mononuclear cells from that sample were used for TCR beta sequencing. Genomic DNA extraction from the blood cell samples was performed with the Qiagen DNeasy Blood Extraction Kit. Via the germline V gene, CDR1 is MNHEY and CDR2 SVGAGI. Trimming costs V 6 bases and J 7 bases, and their ends lie 22 bases apart. The CDR3 numbers 15 residues from cysteine through phenylalanine. The retained sequence is limited to the CDR3, 45 bases, with the frame set at the first base. This clone occurred a few times. The antigen it binds to is not known. Per-base quality was not reported, and no clone a single base away is much larger than it.

The sequence derives from a man younger than 40 in good health and CMV-seropositive. This chain is built from TRBV6-5 and TRBJ2-7; TRBD1 might be the D gene, on 5 matching bases. The sequenced sample consisted of PBMCs. The CDR3 corresponds to CASSPMNGRVGEQYF. The bases are TGTGCCAGCAGCCCGATGAATGGCAGGGTGGGGGAGCAGTACTTC.